What follows are 2 T cell receptor beta chains derived from one specimen sequenced in a study of blood T cell repertoires in COVID-19. Measured with immunoSEQ multiplex PCR; TCRdb has only the in-frame clones, and not every one. The sample has about 180,000 clones; about 90% are singletons. The specimen sequenced was PBMCs or T cells enriched from blood (not recorded which). The receptors shown here come from a woman aged 18 to 35 who had recovered from COVID-19.

The chain employs TRBV5-8 and TRBJ1-2, with D unclear. V was clipped by 3 bases and J by 3 bases, with 15 bases between them. The CDR3 loop spans 15 amino acids. The germline CDR1 and CDR2 sequences are SGHTS and YDEGEE. The CDR3 bases are TGTGCCAGCAGCTCCCGCGTCCTGGCGGACTATGGCTACACCTTC. Translating it yields CASSSRVLADYGYTF.

The chain recombines TRBV28 with TRBJ1-1; D call uncertain. V lost 2 bases and J lost 9, with 16 bases in between. The CDR3 has 14 residues. Germline V lookup: CDR1 MDHEN, CDR2 SYDVKM. The CDR3 region is CASSLGRRGQKAFF. DNA for the CDR3: TGTGCCAGCAGTTTAGGAAGGCGAGGGCAGAAAGCTTTCTTT.